What follows describes a single TCR beta chain. Original handling: Amplifying reference gene primers gave estimates of nucleated cell counts. This table comes from immunoSEQ multiplex PCR, and its TCRdb copy is limited to in-frame clones, with some not included. The V and J calls and the clone size are those of that table, but D and trimming were determined from the DNA. In the table there are approximately 120,000 clones, over 60% of which are singletons. V lost 4 bases and J 9 bases, leaving 6 bases between the germline ends. The CDR3 loop spans 11 amino acids. Germline loops: CDR1 SGHNT, CDR2 YENEEA. These data belong to a study of blood T cell repertoires in COVID-19. Study summary: In each case, the material was cDNA or gDNA derived from T cells, B-cell-depleted T cells, or PBMCs.

The sample taken for sequencing was peripheral blood. The clonotype was recovered from a human donor in a cohort sampled during active or convalescent COVID-19. The chain links TRBV11-3 to TRBJ2-2; D is ambiguous. The CDR3 nucleotides read TGTGCCAGCAGCTCCGCGAGGGAGCTGTTTTTT. Amino acids: CASSSARELFF. The entire variable domain, with the rest obtained from reference TRBV11-3 and TRBJ2-2, is as follows: EAGVVQSPRYKIIEKKQPVAFWCNPISGHNTLYWYLQNLGQGPELLIRYENEEAVDDSQLPKDRFSAERLKGVDSTLKIQPAELGDSAVYLCASSSARELFFGEGSRLTVL.